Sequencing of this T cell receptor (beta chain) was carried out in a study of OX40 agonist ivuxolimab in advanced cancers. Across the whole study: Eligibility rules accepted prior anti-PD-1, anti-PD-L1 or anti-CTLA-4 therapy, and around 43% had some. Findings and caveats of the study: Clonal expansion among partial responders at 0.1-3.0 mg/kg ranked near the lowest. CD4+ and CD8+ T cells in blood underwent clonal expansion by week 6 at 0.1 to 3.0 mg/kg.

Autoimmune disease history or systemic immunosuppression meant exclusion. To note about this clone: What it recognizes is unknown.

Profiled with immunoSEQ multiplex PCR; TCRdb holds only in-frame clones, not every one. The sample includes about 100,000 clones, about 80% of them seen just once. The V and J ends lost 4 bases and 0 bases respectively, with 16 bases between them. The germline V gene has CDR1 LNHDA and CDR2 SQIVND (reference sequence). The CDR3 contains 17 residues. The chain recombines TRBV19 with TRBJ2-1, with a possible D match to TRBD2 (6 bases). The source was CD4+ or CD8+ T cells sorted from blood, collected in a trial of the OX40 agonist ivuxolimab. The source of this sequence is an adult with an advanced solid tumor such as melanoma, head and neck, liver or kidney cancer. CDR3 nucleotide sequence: TGTGCCAGTAGTACTTATTTAGCGGTAAGCTCCTACAATGAGCAGTTCTTC. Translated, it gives CASSTYLAVSSYNEQFF.